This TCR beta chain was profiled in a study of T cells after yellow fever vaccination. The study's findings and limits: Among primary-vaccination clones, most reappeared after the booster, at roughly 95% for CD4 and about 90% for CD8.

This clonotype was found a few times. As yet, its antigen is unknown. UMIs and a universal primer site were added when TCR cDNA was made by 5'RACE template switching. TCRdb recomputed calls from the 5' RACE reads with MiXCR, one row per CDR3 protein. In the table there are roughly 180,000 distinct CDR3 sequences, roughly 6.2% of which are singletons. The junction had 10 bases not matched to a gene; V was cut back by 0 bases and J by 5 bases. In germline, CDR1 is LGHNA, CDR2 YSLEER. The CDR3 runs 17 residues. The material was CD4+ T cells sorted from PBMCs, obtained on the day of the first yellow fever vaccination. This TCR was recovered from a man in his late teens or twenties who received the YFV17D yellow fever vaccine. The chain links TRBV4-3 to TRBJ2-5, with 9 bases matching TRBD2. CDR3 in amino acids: CASSQDPRGGLGETQYF. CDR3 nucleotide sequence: TGCGCCAGCAGCCAAGATCCGCGGGGGGGCCTTGGGGAGACCCAGTACTTC.